The clone carrying this T cell receptor (beta chain) was seen only a few times. Its antigen remains unidentified. A second about 7 to 12 cycle PCR used barcoded and J-beta primers. Each cDNA molecule, via a template-switch adaptor with 12 random nucleotides, was tagged. A single record per CDR3 protein comes from TCRdb applying MiXCR to the 5' RACE reads. The data show about 900,000 distinct CDR3 sequences, around 46% seen once. This sample is drawn from a study of blood T cells in healthy people across ages. Study-wide results and caveats: Both higher diversity and more naive CD4+ cells marked long-lived donors when set against aged donors. PBMC samples, being unsorted, prevented any conclusive comparison of naive and antigen-experienced cells.

The CDR3 has 13 amino acids. Germline V gives CDR1 MDHEN, CDR2 SYDVKM. V was cut by 5 bases and J by 2 bases, with 7 bases left in between. This chain connects TRBV28 to TRBJ1-5; D remains ambiguous. The specimen sequenced was blood. The receptor was derived from a man in his thirties or forties in good health. The CDR3 protein is CASSIEGNQPQHF. Written as DNA, the CDR3 is TGTGCCAGCAGTATTGAGGGCAATCAGCCCCAGCATTTT. Full variable domain (missing parts from reference TRBV28 and TRBJ1-5): DVKVTQSSRYLVKRTGEKVFLECVQDMDHENMFWYRQDPGLGLRLIYFSYDVKMKEKGDIPEGYSVSREKKERFSLILESASTNQTSMYLCASSIEGNQPQHFGDGTRLSIL.